The present entry profiles one T cell receptor beta chain with its context. The antigen is not known. Measured with immunoSEQ multiplex PCR; TCRdb has only the in-frame clones, and not every one. The profile shows roughly 550,000 clones, roughly 95% of them singletons. Terminally differentiated effector memory CD45RA+ cells were left out of the naive CD8 fraction, which was CD45RO-negative and positively selected for CCR7. J was trimmed by 2 bases and V by 2 bases; bases with no gene match: 6. From germline, CDR1 is MDHEN and CDR2 SYDVKM. The CDR3 spans 16 residues. This sample stems from a study of shared clonotypes between healthy human individuals. Study-wide results and caveats: Approximately 5% of naive CD4 clonotypes were shared across a few donors.

Sequenced input: naive CD8+ T cells sorted from blood. The chain uses TRBV28 and TRBJ1-5, with 7 nucleotides matching TRBD1. The clonotype was recovered from a woman in her thirties in good health. CDR3 sequence (DNA): TGTGCCAGCAGTTTAGGGGGAACAGGGGGCAATCAGCCCCAGCATTTT. It is translated as CASSLGGTGGNQPQHF.